Below are 25 T cell receptor beta chains sequenced from a single sample in a study of STAT3 mutations in large granular lymphocyte leukemia. Points from the study as a whole: In T-cell large granular lymphocyte leukemia, about half of patients showed multiple immunodominant subclonotypes.

No cognate antigen is known for these TCRs. Clones were read by immunoSEQ multiplex PCR, and TCRdb kept only the in-frame ones, dropping some. Here the sample spans 15,000 to 20,000 clones, 92% being singletons. The sequenced sample consisted of peripheral blood mononuclear cells. The receptors come from a man between 60 and 70 years old with T-cell large granular lymphocyte leukemia. Some clones in this sample may be carry-over from other donors' samples.

CDR3 loop: CASSLAPVGIQETQYF. The CDR3 DNA follows: TGTGCCAGCAGCTTAGCGCCGGTAGGAATCCAAGAGACCCAGTACTTC. This chain joins TRBV7-2 and TRBJ2-5; D unresolved. Per the germline V gene, CDR1 is SGHTA and CDR2 is FQGNSA. This CDR3 is built from 16 residues. Trimming pared 0 bases from V and 1 base from J, leaving 12 bases between. The full variable domain, completed using reference TRBV7-2 and TRBJ2-5, is GAGVSQSPSNKVTEKGKDVELRCDPISGHTALYWYRQSLGQGLEFLIYFQGNSAPDKSGLPSDRFSAERTGGSVSTLTIQRTQQEDSAVYLCASSLAPVGIQETQYFGPGTRLLVL.

The CDR3 here is CASSSGTADSGANVLTF. DNA of the CDR3: TGCGCCAGCAGCTCCGGGACAGCCGACTCTGGGGCCAACGTCCTGACTTTC. The J gene is TRBJ2-6, the V gene TRBV5-1; 7 nucleotides align to TRBD1. The CDR3 contains 17 residues. Germline V gene lookup returns CDR1 SGHRS and CDR2 YFSETQ. The V gene end was trimmed by 3 bases and the J gene end by 0 bases; junction bases not matched to a gene: 6.

The DNA for the CDR3 is TGTGCCAGCACTAGCGGCCACGAGCAGTACTTC. Amino acid sequence: CASTSGHEQYF. The chain is built from TRBV7-6 and TRBJ2-7; TRBD2 aligns across 7 bases. J lost 5 bases, V lost 7 bases, and 2 bases had no gene match. Germline V CDR1 and CDR2: SGHVS, FNYEAQ. The CDR3 covers 11 residues.

The rearrangement uses TRBV12-5 and TRBJ2-5; D is uncertain. CDR1 is LGHNT and CDR2 is FRNRAP in the germline V gene. V was cut by 1 base and J by 3 bases, with 9 bases left in between. The CDR3 spans 14 residues. In nucleotides, the CDR3 is TGTGCTAGTGGTTTGGGGATGGGGAAAGAGACCCAGTACTTC. Encoded protein: CASGLGMGKETQYF.

The table lists this clone with a count of one. The gene calls are TRBV7-9 and TRBJ2-7, with 8 bases that match TRBD2. After removal of 5 bases from V and 3 bases from J, the junction contained 6 bases not matched to a gene. CDR3 length: 14 amino acids. In germline, CDR1 is SEHNR, CDR2 FQNEAQ (reference sequence). As DNA, the CDR3 is TGTGCCAGCAGCCGGGGGGGGCCAGACTACGAGCAGTACTTC. This translates into CASSRGGPDYEQYF. The full variable domain, in which reference TRBV7-9 and TRBJ2-7 provide the parts outside the CDR3, is DTGVSQNPRHKITKRGQNVTFRCDPISEHNRLYWYRQTLGQGPEFLTYFQNEAQLEKSRLLSDRFSAERPKGSFSTLEIQRTEQGDSAMYLCASSRGGPDYEQYFGPGTRLTVT.

The V call is TRBV4-1, the J call TRBJ2-7, with TRBD2 matching over 16 bases. CDR3 length equals 19 residues. J gave up 2 bases and V 1 base, and 8 bases lay outside the gene matches. CDR1 and CDR2 (germline): MGHRA, YSYEKL. Here the CDR3 reads CASSQVPGLAGGYPYEQYF. CDR3 sequence (DNA): TGCGCCAGCAGCCAAGTACCGGGACTAGCGGGAGGGTACCCCTACGAGCAGTACTTC.

This chain links TRBV7-8 with TRBJ2-5; 10 positions match TRBD2. Germline values: CDR1 SGHVS, CDR2 FQNEAQ. V lost 5 bases and J lost 2; bases outside the gene matches: 2. The CDR3 runs to 14 residues. In DNA form, the CDR3 reads TGTGCCAGCAGCCGGACTAGCGGACAAGAGACCCAGTACTTC. Its translation: CASSRTSGQETQYF.

The chain carries TRBV28 and TRBJ1-5; 8 bases align to TRBD1. Looked up from germline, CDR1 is MDHEN and CDR2 is SYDVKM. CDR3 length: 16 amino acids. J gave up 2 bases and V 5 bases, and 8 bases lay outside the gene matches. This CDR3 is CASSTWEGQGNQPQHF. CDR3 DNA sequence: TGTGCCAGCAGTACTTGGGAGGGACAGGGCAATCAGCCCCAGCATTTT. Complete variable domain (other parts from reference TRBV28 and TRBJ1-5): DVKVTQSSRYLVKRTGEKVFLECVQDMDHENMFWYRQDPGLGLRLIYFSYDVKMKEKGDIPEGYSVSREKKERFSLILESASTNQTSMYLCASSTWEGQGNQPQHFGDGTRLSIL.

The rearrangement uses TRBV5-1 and TRBJ2-5; a weak D match, TRBD1 (5 bases). Germline values: CDR1 SGHRS, CDR2 YFSETQ. The CDR3 is 14 amino acids. Trimming took 3 bases from V and 2 from J, leaving 11 bases between them. The chain's CDR3 is CASSSRQQQETQYF. CDR3 bases: TGCGCCAGCAGCTCCCGACAGCAGCAAGAGACCCAGTACTTC. The whole variable domain, filled in from reference TRBV5-1 and TRBJ2-5, reads KAGVTQTPRYLIKTRGQQVTLSCSPISGHRSVSWYQQTPGQGLQFLFEYFSETQRNKGNFPGRFSGRQFSNSRSEMNVSTLELGDSALYLCASSSRQQQETQYFGPGTRLLVL.

This clone is a singleton in its sample. The CDR3 loop reads CASSKRSGIQETQYF. The CDR3 bases are TGTGCCAGCAGCAAAAGGAGCGGGATCCAAGAGACCCAGTACTTC. The genes are TRBV21-1 and TRBJ2-5; TRBD2 is the table's D call and was not checked against the DNA. TRBV21-1 is a recognized pseudogene. This CDR3 region has 15 residues.

V is TRBV18 and J is TRBJ1-1, with D unresolved. CDR3 length: 15 residues. V shed 0 bases and J shed 0 bases, with 8 bases lying between them. Germline V gene data show CDR1 as KGHSH and CDR2 as LQKENI. CDR3 region: CASSPPQTLNTEAFF. The CDR3 coding sequence is TGTGCCAGCTCACCACCGCAGACACTGAACACTGAAGCTTTCTTT.

The chain combines TRBV5-1 with TRBJ2-1, with a tentative D call TRBD2 (6 bases). V lost 6 bases to trimming and J lost 6 bases, with 13 bases between them. The CDR3 consists of 13 residues. Germline CDR1 is SGHRS and CDR2 is YFSETQ. The CDR3: CASKSTAGNEQFF. The CDR3 bases are TGCGCCAGCAAGTCCACAGCGGGCAATGAGCAGTTCTTC.

The chain links TRBV7-2 to TRBJ1-1; no firm D call. The CDR3 spans 14 residues. V dropped 5 bases and J dropped 5 bases, with 15 bases sitting between them. Germline V gives CDR1 SGHTA, CDR2 FQGNSA. CDR3 loop: CASSPQRGPTEAFF. As DNA, the CDR3 is TGTGCCAGCAGCCCCCAGCGTGGGCCTACTGAAGCTTTCTTT.

The rearrangement uses TRBV7-9 and TRBJ2-3; unclear D gene. Germline V lookup: CDR1 SEHNR, CDR2 FQNEAQ (reference sequence). Trimming removed 3 bases at V and 3 bases at J, with 7 bases between. The CDR3 is 13 amino acids. In nucleotides, the CDR3 is TGTGCCAGCAGCTTGGGTCAGACAGATACGCAGTATTTT. Translation gives CASSLGQTDTQYF. Complete variable domain (other parts from reference TRBV7-9 and TRBJ2-3): DTGVSQNPRHKITKRGQNVTFRCDPISEHNRLYWYRQTLGQGPEFLTYFQNEAQLEKSRLLSDRFSAERPKGSFSTLEIQRTEQGDSAMYLCASSLGQTDTQYFGPGTRLTVL.

The genes are TRBV5-4 and TRBJ2-1; 11 bases agree with TRBD2. CDR1 is SGHNT and CDR2 is YYREEE in the germline V gene (reference sequence). V gave up 3 bases and J gave up 0 bases; unmatched junction bases: 8. CDR3 size: 18 residues. CDR3 sequence (DNA): TGTGCCAGCAGCTCAGATAGCGGGAGGGCCGTCTCCTACAATGAGCAGTTCTTC. Its translation is CASSSDSGRAVSYNEQFF.

V and J are TRBV7-9 and TRBJ1-5; possibly TRBD1 for D (5 bases). There are 15 residues in the CDR3. Germline V gene data show CDR1 as SEHNR and CDR2 as FQNEAQ (reference sequence). The V end lost 2 bases, the J end lost 7 bases, and 15 bases lay between the germline ends. CDR3 sequence (DNA): TGTGCCAGCAGCTTACTGGGGGGAGAGGGACAGCCCCAGCATTTT. The encoded protein is CASSLLGGEGQPQHF.

The J gene is TRBJ1-1, the V gene TRBV5-6; D remains ambiguous. The CDR3 loop spans 17 amino acids. Per the germline V gene, CDR1 is SGHDT and CDR2 is YYEEEE. V shed 0 bases and J shed 4 bases, with 19 bases lying between them. CDR3 bases: TGTGCCAGCAGCTTGGATGGTCCTGGTCAAGGGTTCACTGAAGCTTTCTTT. Its protein product is CASSLDGPGQGFTEAFF.

The chain carries TRBV27 and TRBJ2-3; 7 bases line up with TRBD2. After removal of 8 bases from V and 5 bases from J, the junction contained 25 bases not matched to a gene. Germline lookup yields CDR1 MNHEY and CDR2 SMNVEV (reference sequence). The CDR3 runs to 19 residues. The CDR3 DNA is TGTGCCAGCTTCAAATTTCGCCATTTTACGGAGGGAGGGAGAGATACGCAGTATTTT. Translating gives CASFKFRHFTEGGRDTQYF.

This chain connects TRBV7-2 to TRBJ1-2; 9 bases are a match to TRBD1. The CDR3 runs to 14 residues. The V and J ends lost 6 bases and 3 bases, in that order; junction bases with no gene match: 5. The germline gives CDR1 SGHTA, CDR2 FQGNSA. CDR3 in DNA: TGTGCCAGCAGTTCTACAGGGGGCTACTATGGCTACACCTTC. Translating gives CASSSTGGYYGYTF.

J is TRBJ2-7 and V is TRBV5-1, with 11 bases aligning to TRBD2. V gave up 0 bases and J gave up 5 bases; unmatched junction bases: 7. The CDR3 is 16 residues long. The germline V gene has CDR1 SGHRS and CDR2 YFSETQ. The DNA for the CDR3 is TGCGCCAGCAGCTTGGTACTAGCGGGAGCCAAAGACGAGCAGTACTTC. As protein: CASSLVLAGAKDEQYF.

V gene TRBV18 combines with J gene TRBJ1-3, with unresolved D. The germline gives CDR1 KGHSH, CDR2 LQKENI. This CDR3 has 12 amino acids. Between the trimmed V and J ends, which lost 8 bases and 4 bases, there was a span of 9 bases. The CDR3 loop reads CASRPQGNTIYF. DNA of the CDR3: TGTGCCAGCCGGCCCCAGGGAAACACCATATATTTT.

For the CDR3, the DNA is TGTGCCAGCAGCTTCAGGGCGGCGGGAGGTATGGAGACCCAGTACTTC. Its protein product is CASSFRAAGGMETQYF. The V gene is TRBV11-2, the J gene TRBJ2-5; the match to TRBD2 covers 8 bases. CDR1 is SGHAT, CDR2 FQNNGV, per germline. This CDR3 has 16 amino acids. V lost 3 bases to trimming and J lost 5 bases; unmatched junction nucleotides: 11.

The chain links TRBV28 to TRBJ2-5; 8 positions agree with TRBD2. The CDR3 consists of 14 residues. CDR1 and CDR2 (germline): MDHEN, SYDVKM. V dropped 6 bases and J dropped 4; count of bases not matched to a gene: 7. CDR3 sequence reads: CASSPPAGGETQYF. The CDR3, as DNA: TGTGCCAGCAGCCCCCCGGCGGGAGGAGAGACCCAGTACTTC. The full variable domain, with the rest looked up from reference TRBV28 and TRBJ2-5, is DVKVTQSSRYLVKRTGEKVFLECVQDMDHENMFWYRQDPGLGLRLIYFSYDVKMKEKGDIPEGYSVSREKKERFSLILESASTNQTSMYLCASSPPAGGETQYFGPGTRLLVL.

The rearrangement joins TRBV6-6 to TRBJ1-5; 9 bases agree with TRBD1. The CDR3 is 16 residues long. Germline V lookup: CDR1 MNHNY, CDR2 SVGAGI (reference sequence). The V and J ends lost 5 bases and 0 bases, in that order; junction bases with no gene match: 5. The CDR3 DNA follows: TGTGCCAGCAGTCCCAGACAGGGGGATAGCAATCAGCCCCAGCATTTT. This sequence encodes CASSPRQGDSNQPQHF.

Regarding this clone: Sequence at one end of the junction differs from germline and may be a read error. The chain employs TRBV5-1 and TRBJ2-2, with 9 bases that match TRBD2. The CDR3 runs 15 residues. CDR1 is SGHRS and CDR2 is YFSETQ in the germline V gene. For the CDR3, the DNA is TGCGCCAGCAGCGTTCCTAGCGGGAACGCCGGGGAGCTGTTTTTT. Protein product: CASSVPSGNAGELFF.